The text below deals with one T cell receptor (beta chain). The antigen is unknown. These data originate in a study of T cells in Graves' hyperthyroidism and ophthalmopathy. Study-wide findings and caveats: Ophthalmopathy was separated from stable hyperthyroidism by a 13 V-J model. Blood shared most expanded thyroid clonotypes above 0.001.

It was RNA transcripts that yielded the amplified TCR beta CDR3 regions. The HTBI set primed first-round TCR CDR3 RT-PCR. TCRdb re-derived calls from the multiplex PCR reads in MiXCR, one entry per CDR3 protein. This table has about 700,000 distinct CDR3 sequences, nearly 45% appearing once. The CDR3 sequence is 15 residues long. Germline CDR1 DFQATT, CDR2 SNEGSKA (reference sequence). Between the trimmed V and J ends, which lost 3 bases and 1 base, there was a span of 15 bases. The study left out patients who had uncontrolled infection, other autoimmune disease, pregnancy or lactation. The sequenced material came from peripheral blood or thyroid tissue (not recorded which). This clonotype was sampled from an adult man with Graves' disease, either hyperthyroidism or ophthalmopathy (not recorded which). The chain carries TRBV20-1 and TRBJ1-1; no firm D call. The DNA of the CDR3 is TGCAGTGCTAGGAAGACTACGGGTGGGAACACTGAAGCTTTCTTT. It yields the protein CSARKTTGGNTEAFF.